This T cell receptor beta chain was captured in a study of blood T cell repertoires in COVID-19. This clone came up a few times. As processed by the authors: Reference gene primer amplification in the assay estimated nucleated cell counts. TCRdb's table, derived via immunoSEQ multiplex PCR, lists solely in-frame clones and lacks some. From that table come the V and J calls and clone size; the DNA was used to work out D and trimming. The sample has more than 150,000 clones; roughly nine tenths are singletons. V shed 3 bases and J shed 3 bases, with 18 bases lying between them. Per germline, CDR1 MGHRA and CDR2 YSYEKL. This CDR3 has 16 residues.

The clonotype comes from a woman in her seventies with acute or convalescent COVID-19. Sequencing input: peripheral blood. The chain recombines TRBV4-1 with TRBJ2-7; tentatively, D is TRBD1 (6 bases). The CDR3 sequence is CASSQVGTGTYYEQYF. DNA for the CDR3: TGCGCCAGCAGCCAGGTCGGAACAGGGACCTACTACGAGCAGTACTTC.